This T cell receptor beta chain was found in a study of molecular identifiers for immune sequencing clone quantification. TCRdb re-called the PCR reads with MiXCR, one entry per CDR3 protein. The data show approximately 500,000 distinct CDR3 sequences, about 22% seen once. This clonotype was seen many times. Based on a CD8+CD4-CCR7+CD45RA+ profile, naive CD8 T cells were sorted. Germline V gene sequence: CDR1 MDHEN, CDR2 SYDVKM. The CDR3 has 12 residues. V lost 1 base and J 9 bases, leaving 7 bases between the germline ends. This chain links TRBV28 with TRBJ2-1, with D tentatively TRBD2 (6 bases). Sequenced: naive CD8+ T cells from blood, with Jurkat cell RNA spiked in. Specified subset: FACS-sorted CD8+CD4-CCR7+CD45RA+ naive T cells. The receptor was derived from a human donor in good health. Some libraries in this study had Jurkat cell RNA spiked in. CDR3 sequence reads: CASSLLGGEQFF. The CDR3, as DNA: TGTGCCAGCAGTTTATTGGGGGGTGAGCAGTTCTTC.